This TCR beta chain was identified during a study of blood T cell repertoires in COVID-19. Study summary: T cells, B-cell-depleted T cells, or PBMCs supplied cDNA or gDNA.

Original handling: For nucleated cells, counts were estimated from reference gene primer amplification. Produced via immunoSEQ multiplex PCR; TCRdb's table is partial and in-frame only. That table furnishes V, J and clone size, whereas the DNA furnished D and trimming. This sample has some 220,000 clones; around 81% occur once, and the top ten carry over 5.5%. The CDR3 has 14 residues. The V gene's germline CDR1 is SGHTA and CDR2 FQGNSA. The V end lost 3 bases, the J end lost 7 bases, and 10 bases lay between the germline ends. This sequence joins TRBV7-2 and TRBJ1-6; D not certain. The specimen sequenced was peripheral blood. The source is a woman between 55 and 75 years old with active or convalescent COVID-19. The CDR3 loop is CASSLKSHNSPLHF. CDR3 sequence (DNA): TGTGCCAGCAGCTTGAAGTCACACAATTCACCCCTCCACTTT.